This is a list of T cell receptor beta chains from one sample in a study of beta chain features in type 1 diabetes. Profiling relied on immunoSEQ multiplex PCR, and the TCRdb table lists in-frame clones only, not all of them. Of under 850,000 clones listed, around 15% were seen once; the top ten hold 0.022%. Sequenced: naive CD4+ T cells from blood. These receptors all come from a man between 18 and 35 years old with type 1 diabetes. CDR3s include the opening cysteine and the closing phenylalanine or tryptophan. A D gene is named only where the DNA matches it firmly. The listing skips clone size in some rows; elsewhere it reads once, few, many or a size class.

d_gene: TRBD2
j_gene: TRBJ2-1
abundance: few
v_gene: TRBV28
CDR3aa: CASSTPGLTPEDEQFF
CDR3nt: TGTGCCAGCAGTACCCCGGGACTAACCCCGGAGGATGAGCAGTTCTTC

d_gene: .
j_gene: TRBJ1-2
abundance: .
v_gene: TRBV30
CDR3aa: CAWTGGLNYGYTF
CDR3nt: TGTGCCTGGACTGGGGGACTGAACTATGGCTACACCTTC

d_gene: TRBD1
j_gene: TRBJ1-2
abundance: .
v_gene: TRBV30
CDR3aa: CAWTSGDRSYGYTF
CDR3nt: TGTGCCTGGACCTCGGGGGACAGGAGTTATGGCTACACCTTC

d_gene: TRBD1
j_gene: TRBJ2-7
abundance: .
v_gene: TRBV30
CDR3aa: CAWTLGQGQQYF
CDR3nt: TGTGCCTGGACCCTCGGACAGGGACAGCAGTACTTC

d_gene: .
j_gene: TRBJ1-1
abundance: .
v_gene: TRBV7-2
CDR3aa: CASSRDTLWAEAFF
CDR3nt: TGTGCCAGCAGCCGGGACACATTATGGGCTGAAGCTTTCTTT

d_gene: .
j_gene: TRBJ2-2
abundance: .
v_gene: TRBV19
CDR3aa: CASRQGRTGELFF
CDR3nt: TGTGCCAGTAGACAGGGCCGCACCGGGGAGCTGTTTTTT

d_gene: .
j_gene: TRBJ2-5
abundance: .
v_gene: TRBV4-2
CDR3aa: CASSEGGRETQYF
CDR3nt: TGTGCCAGCAGCGAGGGGGGCCGGGAGACCCAGTACTTC

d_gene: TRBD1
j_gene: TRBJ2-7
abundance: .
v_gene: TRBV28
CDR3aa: CASSYHGQGAIYEQYF
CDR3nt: TGTGCCAGCAGTTACCACGGACAGGGGGCGATCTACGAGCAGTACTTC

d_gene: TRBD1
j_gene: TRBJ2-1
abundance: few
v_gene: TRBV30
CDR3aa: CAWTGQGAYNEQFF
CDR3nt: TGTGCCTGGACCGGACAGGGGGCCTACAATGAGCAGTTCTTC

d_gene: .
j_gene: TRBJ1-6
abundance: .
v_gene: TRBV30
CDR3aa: CAWTPWAGENSPLHF
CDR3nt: TGTGCCTGGACCCCATGGGCTGGGGAAAATTCACCCCTCCACTTT

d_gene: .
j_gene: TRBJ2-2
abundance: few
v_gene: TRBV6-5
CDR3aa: CASSYARGVKESFF
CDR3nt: TGTGCCAGCAGTTACGCCCGCGGGGTCAAAGAGTCGTTTTTT

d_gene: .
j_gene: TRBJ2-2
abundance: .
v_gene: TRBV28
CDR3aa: CASSPPGLPNTGELFF
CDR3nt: TGTGCCAGCAGCCCGCCGGGACTCCCGAACACCGGGGAGCTGTTTTTT

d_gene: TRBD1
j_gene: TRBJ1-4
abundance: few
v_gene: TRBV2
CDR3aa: CASGTGVSGEKLFF
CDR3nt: TGTGCCAGCGGGACAGGGGTATCTGGGGAAAAACTGTTTTTT

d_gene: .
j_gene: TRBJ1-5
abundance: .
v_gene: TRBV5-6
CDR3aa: CASSHNQPQHF
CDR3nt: TGTGCCAGCAGCCACAATCAGCCCCAGCATTTT

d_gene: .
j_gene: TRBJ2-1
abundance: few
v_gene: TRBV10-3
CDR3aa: CAISGRDTYNEQFF
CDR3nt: TGTGCCATCAGTGGCCGGGACACCTACAATGAGCAGTTCTTC

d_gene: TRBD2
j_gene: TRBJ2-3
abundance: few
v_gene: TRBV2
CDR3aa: CASSLEGTMRLDTQYF
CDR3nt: TGTGCCAGCAGCCTAGAAGGGACTATGCGATTGGATACGCAGTATTTT

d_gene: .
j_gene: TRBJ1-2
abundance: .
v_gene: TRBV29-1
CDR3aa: CSVVAANYGYTF
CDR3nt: TGCAGCGTTGTAGCGGCTAACTATGGCTACACCTTC

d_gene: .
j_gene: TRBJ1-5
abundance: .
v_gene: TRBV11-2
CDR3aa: CASSSGQGINQPQHF
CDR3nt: TGTGCCAGCAGCTCGGGCCAGGGGATCAATCAGCCCCAGCATTTT

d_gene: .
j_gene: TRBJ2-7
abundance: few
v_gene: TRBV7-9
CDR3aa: CASSLATEQLGNYEQYF
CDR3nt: TGTGCCAGCAGCTTAGCAACCGAACAGTTGGGGAACTACGAGCAGTACTTC

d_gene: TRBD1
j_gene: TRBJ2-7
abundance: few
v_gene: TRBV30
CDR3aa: CAWEGEQGAYEQYF
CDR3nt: TGTGCCTGGGAAGGGGAACAGGGGGCTTACGAGCAGTACTTC

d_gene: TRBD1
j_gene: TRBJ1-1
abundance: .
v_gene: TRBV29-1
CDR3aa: CSSTRQGATEAFF
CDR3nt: TGCAGCTCCACCCGACAGGGGGCCACTGAAGCTTTCTTT

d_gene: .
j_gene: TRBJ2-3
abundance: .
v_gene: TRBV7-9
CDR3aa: CASSTGTSGADTQYF
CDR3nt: TGTGCCAGCAGCACCGGGACTTCGGGCGCAGATACGCAGTATTTT

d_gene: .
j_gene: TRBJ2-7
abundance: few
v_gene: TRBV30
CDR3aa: CAWSSLYEQYF
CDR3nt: TGTGCCTGGAGTTCCCTCTACGAGCAGTACTTC

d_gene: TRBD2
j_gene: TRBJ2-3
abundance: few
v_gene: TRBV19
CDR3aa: CASREGTDTQYF
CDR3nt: TGTGCCAGCAGGGAGGGTACAGATACGCAGTATTTT

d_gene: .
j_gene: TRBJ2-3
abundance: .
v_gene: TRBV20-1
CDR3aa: CSAQLVDTQYF
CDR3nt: TGCAGTGCCCAACTAGTAGATACGCAGTATTTT

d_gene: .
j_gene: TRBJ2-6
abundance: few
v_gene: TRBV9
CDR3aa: CASGEVGRTSGGANVLTF
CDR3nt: TGTGCCAGCGGGGAGGTGGGACGGACCTCCGGAGGGGCCAACGTCCTGACTTTC

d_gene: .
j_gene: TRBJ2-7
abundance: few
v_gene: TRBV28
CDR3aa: CASSLWDEQYF
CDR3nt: TGTGCCAGCAGTTTGTGGGACGAGCAGTACTTC

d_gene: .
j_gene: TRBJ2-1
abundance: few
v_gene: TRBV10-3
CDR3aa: CATLIAHDYNEQFF
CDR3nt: TGTGCCACCCTAATAGCCCACGACTACAATGAGCAGTTCTTC

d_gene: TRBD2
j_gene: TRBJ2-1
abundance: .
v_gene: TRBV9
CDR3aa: CASSVTSGAYNEQFF
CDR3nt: TGTGCCAGCAGCGTGACTAGCGGGGCTTACAATGAGCAGTTCTTC

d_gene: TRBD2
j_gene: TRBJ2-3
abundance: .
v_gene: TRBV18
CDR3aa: CASSPLASGGQGDTQYF
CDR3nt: TGTGCCAGCTCACCCCTGGCTAGCGGGGGCCAGGGAGATACGCAGTATTTT

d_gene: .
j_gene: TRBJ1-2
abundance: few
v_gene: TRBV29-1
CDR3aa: CSVEGGPGGGEGGYTF
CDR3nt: TGCAGCGTTGAAGGTGGCCCCGGAGGGGGAGAGGGGGGCTACACCTTC

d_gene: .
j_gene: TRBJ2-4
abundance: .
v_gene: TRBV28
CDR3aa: CASTRQGWPGNIQYF
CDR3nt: TGTGCCAGCACTCGCCAGGGATGGCCGGGAAACATTCAGTACTTC

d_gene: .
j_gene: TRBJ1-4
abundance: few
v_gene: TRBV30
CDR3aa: CAWTGTNEKLFF
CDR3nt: TGTGCCTGGACAGGGACTAATGAAAAACTGTTTTTT

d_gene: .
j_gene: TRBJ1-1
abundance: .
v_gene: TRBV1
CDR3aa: CTSSRTGQSLEAFF
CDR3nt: TGCACCAGCAGCCGCACCGGACAGAGTCTTGAAGCTTTCTTT

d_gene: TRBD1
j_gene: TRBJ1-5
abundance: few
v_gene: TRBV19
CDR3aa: CASSSDRDFQPQHF
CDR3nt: TGTGCCAGTAGTAGCGACAGGGACTTTCAGCCCCAGCATTTT

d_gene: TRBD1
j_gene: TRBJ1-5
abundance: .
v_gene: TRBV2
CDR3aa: CASSVTGDQPQHF
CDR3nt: TGTGCCAGCAGTGTAACAGGGGATCAGCCCCAGCATTTT

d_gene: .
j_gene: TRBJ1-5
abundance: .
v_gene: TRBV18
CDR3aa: CASSPSGKSQPQHF
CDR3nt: TGTGCCAGCTCACCCTCAGGGAAGTCTCAGCCCCAGCATTTT

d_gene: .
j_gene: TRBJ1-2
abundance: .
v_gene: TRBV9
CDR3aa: CASSVELQGYGYTF
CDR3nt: TGTGCCAGCAGCGTAGAATTACAGGGCTATGGCTACACCTTC

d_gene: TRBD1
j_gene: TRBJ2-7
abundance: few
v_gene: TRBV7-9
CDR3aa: CASSLAGTATYEQYF
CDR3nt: TGTGCCAGCAGCTTAGCCGGGACAGCCACCTACGAGCAGTACTTC

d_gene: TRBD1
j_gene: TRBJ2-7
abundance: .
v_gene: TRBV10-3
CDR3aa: CASEDRGRPQTYEQYF
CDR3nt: TGTGCCTCGGAGGACAGGGGCAGGCCCCAAACATACGAGCAGTACTTC

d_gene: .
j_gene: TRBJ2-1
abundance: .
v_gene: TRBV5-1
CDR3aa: CASSLGEEYNEQFF
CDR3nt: TGCGCCAGCAGCTTGGGGGAGGAATACAATGAGCAGTTCTTC

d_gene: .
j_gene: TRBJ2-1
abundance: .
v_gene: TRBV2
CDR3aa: CAGGTEIYEQFF
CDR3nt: TGTGCCGGAGGAACAGAAATCTATGAGCAGTTCTTC

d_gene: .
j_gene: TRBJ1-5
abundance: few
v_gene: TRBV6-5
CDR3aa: CASSYSGDLGQPQHF
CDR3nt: TGTGCCAGCAGTTACTCGGGGGACTTAGGGCAGCCCCAGCATTTT

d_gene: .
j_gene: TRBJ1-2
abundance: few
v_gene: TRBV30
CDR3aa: CAWTLERGAHYGYTF
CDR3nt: TGTGCCTGGACCCTTGAGCGGGGAGCCCACTATGGCTACACCTTC

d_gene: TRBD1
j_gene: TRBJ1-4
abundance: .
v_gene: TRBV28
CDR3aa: CASSLTGGATNEKLFF
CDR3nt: TGTGCCAGCAGTTTAACAGGGGGTGCAACTAATGAAAAACTGTTTTTT

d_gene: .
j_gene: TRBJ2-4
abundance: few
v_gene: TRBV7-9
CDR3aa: CASSRLEAAKNIQYF
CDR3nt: TGTGCCAGCAGCCGGCTTGAGGCGGCCAAAAACATTCAGTACTTC

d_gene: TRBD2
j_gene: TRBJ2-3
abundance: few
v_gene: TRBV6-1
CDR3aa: CASSVAGKTDTQYF
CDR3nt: TGTGCCAGCAGCGTAGCGGGGAAAACAGATACGCAGTATTTT

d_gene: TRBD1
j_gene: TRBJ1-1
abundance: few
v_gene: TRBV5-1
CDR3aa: CASSLGGTGAEAFF
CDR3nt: TGCGCCAGCAGCTTGGGTGGGACAGGGGCGGAAGCTTTCTTT

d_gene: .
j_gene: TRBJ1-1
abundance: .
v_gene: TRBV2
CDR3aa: CASSAYEANTEAFF
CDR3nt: TGTGCCAGCAGTGCGTACGAGGCGAACACTGAAGCTTTCTTT

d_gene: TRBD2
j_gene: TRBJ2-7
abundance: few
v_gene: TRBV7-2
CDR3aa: CASSFSGAEQYF
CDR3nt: TGTGCCAGCAGCTTTAGCGGGGCCGAGCAGTACTTC